A selection of T cell receptor beta chains follows, all from one sample in a study of glioma-infiltrating T cells after dendritic cell vaccination. The protocol was immunoSEQ multiplex PCR, while the TCRdb copy is restricted to in-frame clones and leaves out a portion. The data contain some 91,000 clones, approximately 80% of them seen just once; the ten biggest clones take up 2% to 2.5%. Sequenced here: blood, sampled after dendritic cell vaccination. Receptors originate from a human donor with glioblastoma. Both conserved end residues are trimmed from each CDR3. Each record gives: V gene, J gene, D gene, CDR3 protein. The D gene is left open where the match is weak.

TRBV7-8	TRBJ1-2	.	ASSLALGGVIDGYT
TRBV7-3	TRBJ2-3	TRBD1	ASSPGQTTDTQY
TRBV5-1	TRBJ1-3	.	ASSDTASGNTIY
TRBV9	TRBJ1-1	.	ASSSEGRGTEAF
TRBV18	TRBJ1-5	.	ASSPAGNDQPQH
TRBV27	TRBJ1-3	.	ASDDWSSGNTIY
TRBV6-1	TRBJ2-1	TRBD2	ASSDGRGGIYEQF
TRBV18	TRBJ1-5	.	ASSPPLGQTNQPQH
TRBV29-1	TRBJ1-2	.	SVEAENYGYT
TRBV2	TRBJ2-5	.	ASSAAEETQY
TRBV10-3	TRBJ2-3	TRBD1	AIRGDRGTDTQY
TRBV29-1	TRBJ1-4	.	SVVVGDGKKLF
TRBV2	TRBJ1-5	.	ASSDFPVQPQH
TRBV27	TRBJ1-2	.	ASSRAGLSVGYT
TRBV19	TRBJ1-2	.	ASSKSYGYT
TRBV12-5	TRBJ1-1	.	ASGPPRGMNTEAF
TRBV21-1	TRBJ1-2	.	ASSKERDRENYGYT
TRBV11-2	TRBJ1-2	TRBD1	ASSPRDRGHSGYT
TRBV7-2	TRBJ1-1	.	ASSLRGREQAF
TRBV27	TRBJ1-1	TRBD1	ASNTGASTEAF
TRBV5-6	TRBJ2-1	.	ASSLPTGSSYNEQF
TRBV5-1	TRBJ1-4	TRBD1	ASSSTGSNEKLF
TRBV5-1	TRBJ2-7	.	ASSLEGGSYEQY
TRBV19	TRBJ2-5	.	ASSSRGPWETQY
TRBV5-4	TRBJ1-2	TRBD1	ASTTGGTGGLFYGYT
TRBV5-1	TRBJ2-2	.	ASSLQGITGELF
TRBV19	TRBJ1-1	.	ASNKIQGRTEAF
TRBV29-1	TRBJ1-4	TRBD1	SVGDRGDEKLF
TRBV9	TRBJ1-3	.	ASSAAGYTIY
TRBV6-6	TRBJ2-7	.	ASSYSWSRPGEQY
TRBV6-1	TRBJ2-1	.	ASSDLNGVGSNEQF
TRBV5-4	TRBJ1-4	.	ASSLGGRAEKLF
TRBV5-1	TRBJ2-1	TRBD1	ASSRDSSYNEQF
TRBV4-2	TRBJ2-7	.	ASSQVVGPTYEQY
TRBV18	TRBJ1-1	TRBD1	ASSSRGGQDTEAF
TRBV18	TRBJ2-3	TRBD1	ASSPTPGQRTDTQY
TRBV5-1	TRBJ2-1	.	ASSETGHGEF
TRBV4-1	TRBJ1-3	.	ASSDQGSGNTIY
TRBV7-9	TRBJ2-7	TRBD1	ASSPQQGGHEQY
TRBV2	TRBJ1-5	.	ASSVGREANQPQH
TRBV5-1	TRBJ1-1	TRBD1	ASKTGTNTEAF
TRBV20-1	TRBJ2-1	TRBD2	SARESGTF
TRBV7-6	TRBJ1-5	.	ASSLEAGANNQPQH
TRBV7-9	TRBJ2-2	TRBD1	ASSWPTGGTNTGELF
TRBV4-2	TRBJ2-7	TRBD1	ASSPETGLKGEQY